The T cell receptor beta chain under discussion was sequenced for a study of cytomegalovirus exposure and HLA in healthy donors. Study-wide points: After further analysis at a later stage, 16,951 TCR beta sequences were associated with HLA alleles at 0.05 false discovery rate. Earlier analysis yielded a pattern in which most TCR beta V segments were productive about 90% or about 30% of the time. Specific recognition of CMV antigens was confirmed in vitro for a few chains (all CMV-associated).

In the PCR, 60 Vbeta and 13 Jbeta primers were used. Profiling relied on immunoSEQ multiplex PCR, and the TCRdb table lists in-frame clones only, not all of them. The sample shows roughly 100,000 clones, around two thirds of them seen only once. The CDR3 is 11 residues long. Per germline, CDR1 SEHNR and CDR2 FQNEAQ (reference sequence). V was trimmed by 4 bases and J by 8 bases, leaving 6 bases between them. A remark on this clone: The antigen is not known.

This chain connects TRBV7-9 to TRBJ1-3; D not certain. The receptor was isolated from a man aged 25 to 40 in good health and CMV-seropositive. The sample comprised PBMCs. This CDR3 reads CASSSGYTIYF. The CDR3 coding sequence is TGTGCCAGCAGCTCGGGGTACACCATATATTTT.